This T cell receptor beta chain was observed in a study of control samples from healthy donors and cancer patients. Produced via immunoSEQ multiplex PCR; TCRdb's table is partial and in-frame only. Among about 35,000 clones listed, about 93% were seen once. The germline gives CDR1 MNHEY, CDR2 SVGEGT. The V and J ends lost 4 bases and 2 bases respectively, with 2 bases between them. This CDR3 is built from 11 residues. This TCR was recovered from a man aged 35 to 55 with colorectal cancer. The source material was PBMCs. The chain combines TRBV6-2 or TRBV6-3 with TRBJ2-5; D is uncertain. CDR3 DNA: TGTGCCAGCAGTTTGCAAGAGACCCAGTACTTC. Its translation is CASSLQETQYF.